The next 29 T cell receptor beta chains were all read from a single sample in a study of beta chain features in type 1 diabetes. Findings of the study overall: Significant though moderate, a shortening of TCRB CDR3s appeared in all four CD4+ subsets of Type 1 diabetes patients.

Expressed TCRB transcripts were sequenced, since all the RNA that had been isolated was reverse transcribed. Sequencing was performed with immunoSEQ multiplex PCR; in TCRdb, only in-frame clones are kept and a portion is missing. The sample includes 300,000 to 350,000 clones, about a tenth seen only once; the top ten take about 1%. Their recognized antigens are unknown. Sample: central memory CD4+ T cells from blood. The receptors stem from a man aged 25-40 years with type 1 diabetes.

This clone was counted between two and nine times. The V and J genes are TRBV7-9 and TRBJ2-7, with D uncertain. The length of the CDR3 is 12 residues. Germline assignment: CDR1 SEHNR and CDR2 FQNEAQ (reference sequence). V gave up 5 bases and J gave up 9 bases, with 14 bases separating them. For the CDR3, the DNA is TGTGCCAGCAGCCCGGTTTCCATGGGGCAGTACTTC. The encoded protein is CASSPVSMGQYF.

This clone appeared a few times. This rearrangement joins TRBV5-6 to TRBJ1-1; TRBD1 matches 10 bases. The trim removed 4 bases at V and 1 base at J, leaving 7 bases unmatched. CDR1 is SGHDT and CDR2 is YYEEEE in the germline V gene. CDR3 size: 16 residues. CDR3 bases: TGTGCCAGCAGCAGGACAGGGGGGGCTAAGAACACTGAAGCTTTCTTT. Protein product: CASSRTGGAKNTEAFF.

This clone was seen a few times. This rearrangement joins TRBV5-1 to TRBJ2-7, with 10 bases matching TRBD1. Looked up from germline, CDR1 is SGHRS and CDR2 is YFSETQ. Trimming cost V 3 bases and J 6 bases; bases outside gene matches: 3. This CDR3 comprises 13 residues. This CDR3 is CASSWTGGREQYF. The CDR3 DNA is TGCGCCAGCAGCTGGACAGGGGGTCGCGAGCAGTACTTC.

This clone appeared a few times. The rearrangement links TRBV29-1 to TRBJ2-7; maybe TRBD1 (6 bases). Trimming pared 5 bases from V and 5 bases from J, leaving 16 bases between. The CDR3 is made up of 13 amino acids. The V gene's germline CDR1 is SQVTM and CDR2 ANQGSEA. The CDR3 loop reads CSVLQGIKDEQYF. In DNA, the CDR3 is TGCAGCGTTTTACAGGGTATCAAAGACGAGCAGTACTTC.

This clone was counted between two and nine times. This chain connects TRBV9 to TRBJ2-7; tentatively, D is TRBD2 (5 bases). The CDR3 is 11 amino acids. Germline V gives CDR1 SGDLS, CDR2 YYNGEE. Trimming left V 5 bases short and J 7 bases short, with 10 bases between. CDR3 sequence (DNA): TGTGCCAGCAGTGCGAGGGTAGAGCAGTACTTC. This translates into CASSARVEQYF.

This clone was observed a handful of times. The chain recombines TRBV7-9 with TRBJ2-5; 7 bases are a match to TRBD2. CDR1 SEHNR and CDR2 FQNEAQ come from the germline V gene (reference sequence). The CDR3 loop spans 16 amino acids. V dropped 1 base and J dropped 5; count of bases not matched to a gene: 10. DNA of the CDR3: TGTGCCAGCAGCTTAGGCCCAGCGGGGAGTCTGGAGACCCAGTACTTC. Amino acid sequence: CASSLGPAGSLETQYF.

CDR3 sequence (DNA): TGTGCCAGCTCACCAGAGGCGGGGGGGCCAGAGACCCAGTACTTC. The encoded protein is CASSPEAGGPETQYF. The chain employs TRBV18 and TRBJ2-5; 9 bases align to TRBD2. Germline CDR1 reads KGHSH; CDR2 reads LQKENI. The length of the CDR3 is 15 residues. Unmatched junction bases numbered 5, after V lost 2 bases and J lost 4 bases.

This clone was found many times. For the CDR3, the DNA is TGTGCCAGCAGCTTACTCTGGCTTAATGAAAAACTGTTTTTT. Translating it yields CASSLLWLNEKLFF. This chain links TRBV7-2 with TRBJ1-4; D gene ambiguous. This CDR3 is 14 amino acids long. Germline V gene data show CDR1 as SGHTA and CDR2 as FQGNSA. Trimming shortened V by 2 bases and J by 4 bases, and 8 bases separated the two germline ends.

This chain uses TRBV19 with TRBJ1-2; possible D gene TRBD1, 6 bases. This CDR3 spans 16 amino acids. CDR1 LNHDA and CDR2 SQIVND come from the germline V gene (reference sequence). Trimming removed 1 base at V and 4 bases at J, with 16 bases between. The CDR3 sequence is CASSIGPHTGFYGYTF. DNA of the CDR3: TGTGCCAGTAGTATAGGCCCTCATACAGGGTTCTATGGCTACACCTTC.

The chain uses TRBV25-1 and TRBJ2-4; TRBD1 agrees at 10 bases. The CDR3 length is 17 residues. V gave up 1 base and J gave up 6 bases; unmatched junction bases: 9. CDR1 is MGHDK and CDR2 is SYGVNS in the germline V gene. The CDR3 sequence is CASSESPGTGEGNIQYF. Written as DNA, the CDR3 is TGTGCCAGCAGTGAATCCCCCGGGACAGGGGAGGGAAACATTCAGTACTTC.

The chain combines TRBV7-2 with TRBJ2-1, with 10 bases fitting TRBD2. Germline CDR1 is SGHTA and CDR2 is FQGNSA. The CDR3 covers 16 residues. J gave up 7 bases and V 3 bases, and 9 bases lay outside the gene matches. The CDR3 region is CASSFMLAGAGNEQFF. CDR3 sequence (DNA): TGTGCCAGCAGCTTTATGCTAGCGGGGGCCGGGAATGAGCAGTTCTTC.

This clone was observed a handful of times. V usage is TRBV18 and J usage is TRBJ2-3, with 7 bases lining up with TRBD1. Looked up from germline, CDR1 is KGHSH and CDR2 is LQKENI. Trimming removed 2 bases from V and 6 bases from J; junction bases left unmatched: 8. This CDR3 is 15 amino acids long. Here the CDR3 DNA reads TGTGCCAGCTCACCAAACAGGGGCTCGAGTGATACGCAGTATTTT. Encoded protein: CASSPNRGSSDTQYF.

This clone has more than one count but fewer than ten. The chain uses TRBV4-3 and TRBJ1-2; 8 bases are a match to TRBD1. With 1 base clipped from V and 8 bases from J, the junction kept 9 bases outside the gene matches. The CDR3 has 15 amino acids. The germline CDR1 and CDR2 sequences are LGHNA and YSLEER. CDR3 loop: CASSQVMTGESGYTF. CDR3 sequence (DNA): TGCGCCAGCAGCCAAGTTATGACAGGGGAAAGCGGCTACACCTTC.

This clone showed up just a few times. The chain recombines TRBV25-1 with TRBJ1-4; 7 positions match TRBD1. CDR1 is MGHDK and CDR2 is SYGVNS in the germline V gene. The CDR3 length is 18 residues. With 2 bases clipped from V and 3 bases from J, the junction kept 12 bases outside the gene matches. The CDR3 bases are TGTGCCAGCAGTGAAGACAGGGCCTACGAGGGGCCTAATGAAAAACTGTTTTTT. It codes for CASSEDRAYEGPNEKLFF.

Comment on this clone: The same CDR3 also results from other DNA sequences found in this sample. The chain employs TRBV4-1 and TRBJ2-3; D is unclear. Trimming took off 0 bases at V and 1 base at J, with 5 bases between the two ends. The CDR3 loop spans 14 amino acids. Germline V gene lookup returns CDR1 MGHRA and CDR2 YSYEKL. This chain's CDR3 is CASSQDWGTDTQYF. Written as DNA, the CDR3 is TGCGCCAGCAGCCAAGATTGGGGCACAGATACGCAGTATTTT.

The chain is built from TRBV11-2 and TRBJ2-3; TRBD2 matches at 9 bases. This CDR3 spans 16 amino acids. With 5 bases clipped from V and 6 bases from J, the junction kept 12 bases outside the gene matches. Germline-derived CDR1 and CDR2 are SGHAT and FQNNGV. The CDR3 DNA sequence: TGTGCCAGCAGCCCATTAGGGCTAGCGGGGACGGATACGCAGTATTTT. The encoded protein is CASSPLGLAGTDTQYF.

The V call is TRBV7-8, the J call TRBJ2-2, with 7 bases identical to TRBD1. The V and J ends lost 5 bases and 3 bases, in that order; junction bases with no gene match: 9. Per the germline V gene, CDR1 is SGHVS and CDR2 is FQNEAQ. CDR3 length: 16 amino acids. CDR3 sequence: CASSPIQGMDTGELFF. In DNA form, the CDR3 reads TGTGCCAGCAGCCCGATACAGGGGATGGACACCGGGGAGCTGTTTTTT.

V gene TRBV6-5 combines with J gene TRBJ2-7, with D perhaps assigned TRBD1 or TRBD2 (7 bases each). The CDR3 is 16 residues long. V was clipped by 0 bases and J by 5 bases, with 17 bases between them. Germline V lookup: CDR1 MNHEY, CDR2 SVGAGI. CDR3 residues: CASSYSTRPGGDEQYF. The CDR3 nucleotides read TGTGCCAGCAGTTACTCGACTCGCCCAGGGGGGGACGAGCAGTACTTC.

Note on this clone: A much larger clone sits a single nucleotide away, making a read error possible. The chain couples TRBV5-1 to TRBJ2-1; 10 nucleotides agree with TRBD2. With V trimmed by 2 bases and J by 6 bases, 5 bases remained unmatched. CDR1 and CDR2 (germline): SGHRS, YFSETQ. The CDR3 runs to 15 residues. CDR3 sequence (DNA): TGCGCCAGCAGCTTAAGTAGCGGGGGGCGCAATGAGCAGTTCTTC. Protein sequence: CASSLSSGGRNEQFF.

V is TRBV7-9 and J is TRBJ2-6; D may be TRBD1 (5 bases). V dropped 2 bases and J dropped 5 bases, with 16 bases sitting between them. This CDR3 is 17 amino acids long. CDR1 and CDR2 from the germline V gene are SEHNR and FQNEAQ (reference sequence). CDR3 coding DNA: TGTGCCAGCAGCTTATCCGTCGGAGCAGGGTGGGCCAACGTCCTGACTTTC. Translation gives CASSLSVGAGWANVLTF.

This clone was detected only a few times. This chain joins TRBV10-2 and TRBJ2-2, with TRBD1 identical over 7 bases. The CDR3 is made up of 15 amino acids. With V trimmed by 6 bases and J by 4 bases, 8 bases remained unmatched. Germline CDR1 and CDR2: WSHSY and SAAADI. This chain's CDR3 is CASRRQGVGTGELFF. The CDR3 region has the DNA TGCGCCAGCAGAAGACAGGGTGTAGGCACCGGGGAGCTGTTTTTT.

V is TRBV6-6 and J is TRBJ1-5, with TRBD1 matching over 8 bases. Germline V gene lookup returns CDR1 MNHNY and CDR2 SVGAGI (reference sequence). V lost 7 bases and J lost 2; bases outside the gene matches: 7. This CDR3 comprises 15 residues. In DNA, the CDR3 is TGTGCCAGCACCGAACAGGGGGGAGGCAATCAGCCCCAGCATTTT. Protein: CASTEQGGGNQPQHF.

This clone came up a few times. The chain couples TRBV7-2 to TRBJ2-3, with 7 positions matching TRBD2. V lost 5 bases, J lost 1 base, and 3 bases stayed unmatched. CDR1 SGHTA and CDR2 FQGNSA come from the germline V gene. CDR3 size: 14 residues. In DNA form, the CDR3 reads TGTGCCAGCAGCCAGCGGGGCCGCACAGATACGCAGTATTTT. Translation gives CASSQRGRTDTQYF.

As to this clone: Other DNA sequences in this specimen translate into the identical CDR3. The CDR3, as DNA: TGTGCCAGCAGCTTGGACTATCTAAGCACAGATACGCAGTATTTT. This encodes CASSLDYLSTDTQYF. The chain links TRBV11-2 to TRBJ2-3; a possible D gene is TRBD2 (6 bases). The CDR3 covers 15 residues. Trimming shortened V by 3 bases and J by 0 bases, and 10 bases separated the two germline ends. CDR1 SGHAT and CDR2 FQNNGV come from the germline V gene.

This clone was detected only a few times. The chain combines TRBV2 with TRBJ2-5, with 7 bases aligning to TRBD1. V dropped 3 bases and J dropped 5; count of bases not matched to a gene: 6. This CDR3 contains 14 residues. Germline CDR1 SNHLY, CDR2 FYNNEI. This chain's CDR3 is CASSDGTGVETQYF. The CDR3, as DNA: TGTGCCAGCAGTGACGGAACAGGGGTGGAGACCCAGTACTTC.

The chain has TRBV2 and TRBJ2-3; D is perhaps TRBD1 or TRBD2 (5 bases each). The CDR3 is 15 amino acids. Trimming shortened V by 10 bases and J by 5 bases, and 22 bases separated the two germline ends. Germline V gene data show CDR1 as SNHLY and CDR2 as FYNNEI. The CDR3 nucleotides read TGTGCCACCACCATTCAGGGAGCGCAGGGAGATACGCAGTATTTT. It specifies CATTIQGAQGDTQYF.

This clone was found a few times. The V and J genes are TRBV13 and TRBJ2-7; D is possibly TRBD1 or TRBD2 (5 bases each). The germline CDR1 and CDR2 sequences are PRHDT and FYEKMQ (reference sequence). The CDR3 sequence is 14 residues long. V was cut by 4 bases and J by 7 bases, with 17 bases left in between. The CDR3 loop reads CASSSTGTHGEQYF. CDR3 nucleotides: TGTGCCAGCAGCTCCACCGGGACCCACGGAGAGCAGTACTTC. Variable domain in full (rest from reference TRBV13 and TRBJ2-7): AAGVIQSPRHLIKEKRETATLKCYPIPRHDTVYWYQQGPGQDPQFLISFYEKMQSDKGSIPDRFSAQQFSDYHSELNMSSLELGDSALYFCASSSTGTHGEQYFGPGTRLTVT.

This clone has just a few counts. The CDR3 sequence: CASSLAFTSYEQYF. CDR3 sequence (DNA): TGTGCCAGCAGCTTAGCTTTTACCTCCTACGAGCAGTACTTC. V usage is TRBV11-2 and J usage is TRBJ2-7; D gene ambiguous. Looked up from germline, CDR1 is SGHAT and CDR2 is FQNNGV. The V and J ends lost 1 base and 0 bases respectively, with 7 bases between them. This CDR3 is built from 14 residues. Looking up the rest from reference TRBV11-2 and TRBJ2-7 gives the full variable domain: EAGVAQSPRYKIIEKRQSVAFWCNPISGHATLYWYQQILGQGPKLLIQFQNNGVVDDSQLPKDRFSAERLKGVDSTLKIQPAKLEDSAVYLCASSLAFTSYEQYFGPGTRLTVT.

This clone was counted many times. The V call is TRBV3-1 (or the pseudogene TRBV3-2), the J call TRBJ2-4; no clear D gene. Germline V gene lookup returns CDR1 LGHDT and CDR2 YNNKEL (reference sequence). There are 9 residues in the CDR3. V lost 4 bases and J lost 15, with 7 bases in between. For the CDR3, the DNA is TGTGCCAGCAGCCCCCTCCCGTACTTC. As protein: CASSPLPYF.